Below, 15 T cell receptor beta chains from the same sample are listed, as sequenced in a study of blood T cell repertoires in COVID-19. Assay used: immunoSEQ multiplex PCR; TCRdb lists only in-frame clones, some missing. This sample has about 240,000 clones, with 85% to 90% found just once. Sequenced: peripheral blood. The receptors were gathered from a woman between 70 and 85 years old with active or convalescent COVID-19.

The rearrangement joins TRBV21-1 to TRBJ2-5; TRBD1 is taken as the D call from the table, unchecked against the DNA. TRBV21-1 is a documented pseudogene. The CDR3 covers 13 residues. The CDR3 reads CARARPPVETQYF. In DNA form, the CDR3 reads TGTGCCAGAGCCAGGCCACCGGTAGAGACCCAGTACTTC.

The J gene is TRBJ2-1, the V gene TRBV2; perhaps TRBD1 as D (6 bases). Trimming cost V 8 bases and J 6 bases, with 14 bases left between them. In germline, CDR1 is SNHLY, CDR2 FYNNEI. This CDR3 contains 13 residues. The CDR3 here is CASEQGSVNEQFF. The CDR3 nucleotides read TGTGCCAGCGAACAGGGTAGTGTCAATGAGCAGTTCTTC.

The chain uses TRBV25-1 and TRBJ2-7; the match to TRBD1 covers 11 bases. J gave up 2 bases and V 8 bases, and 5 bases lay outside the gene matches. The CDR3 is 14 residues long. Germline CDR1 MGHDK, CDR2 SYGVNS. The CDR3 bases are TGTGCCAGCGCCCGGGACAGGGGGACCTACGAGCAGTACTTC. Residues: CASARDRGTYEQYF.

This clone was observed a single time. The genes are TRBV3-1 (or the pseudogene TRBV3-2) and TRBJ2-1, with D unresolved. The germline V gene has CDR1 LGHDT and CDR2 YNNKEL (reference sequence). This CDR3 comprises 17 residues. Trimming shortened V by 1 base and J by 0 bases, and 13 bases separated the two germline ends. The CDR3 coding sequence is TGTGCCAGCAGCCAAGGGTGGCGGCTCAGCTCCTACAATGAGCAGTTCTTC. Translating it yields CASSQGWRLSSYNEQFF.

J is TRBJ2-7 and V is TRBV11-2, with 14 bases that match TRBD2. Trimming removed 4 bases from V and 0 bases from J; junction bases left unmatched: 2. This CDR3 has 16 amino acids. Germline assignment: CDR1 SGHAT and CDR2 FQNNGV. Here the CDR3 DNA reads TGTGCCAGCAGCTGGACTAGCGGGGGGAGCTCCTACGAGCAGTACTTC. Protein: CASSWTSGGSSYEQYF.

J is TRBJ2-3 and V is TRBV13; TRBD1 is a possible D gene (6 bases). The germline CDR1 and CDR2 sequences are PRHDT and FYEKMQ (reference sequence). Trimming shortened V by 2 bases and J by 1 base, and 16 bases separated the two germline ends. The CDR3 totals 17 residues. The CDR3 nucleotides are TGTGCCAGCAGCTTAAAAACGTGGGGGCACGGCACAGATACGCAGTATTTT. Translated: CASSLKTWGHGTDTQYF.

This chain joins TRBV5-1 and TRBJ2-7; tentative D call: TRBD1 (6 bases). The germline V gene encodes CDR1 SGHRS and CDR2 YFSETQ. The V gene lost 7 bases and the J gene lost 4 bases, with 9 bases spanning the gap. The CDR3 extends over 11 amino acids. This CDR3 is CASSQGYEQYF. CDR3 bases: TGCGCCAGCTCACAGGGATACGAGCAGTACTTC.

This clone was observed once. The chain links TRBV4-1 to TRBJ1-5; perhaps TRBD1 as D (5 bases). There are 16 residues in the CDR3. Between the trimmed V and J ends, which lost 0 bases and 3 bases, there was a span of 12 bases. CDR1 and CDR2 (germline): MGHRA, YSYEKL. In nucleotides, the CDR3 is TGCGCCAGCAGCCAAGAGGCGTCGGGGGTCAATCAGCCCCAGCATTTT. Its protein product is CASSQEASGVNQPQHF.

The chain employs TRBV5-1 and TRBJ2-7; D possibly corresponds to TRBD2 (6 bases). The CDR3 sequence is 15 residues long. Trimming pared 0 bases from V and 2 bases from J, leaving 12 bases between. Germline V gene sequence: CDR1 SGHRS, CDR2 YFSETQ. The CDR3 protein is CASSLANAGPYEQYF. Here the CDR3 DNA reads TGCGCCAGCAGCTTGGCGAATGCGGGGCCCTACGAGCAGTACTTC.

Notes on this clone: Because the CDR3's place on the DNA is in doubt, the DNA is left out and the CDR3 is given as listed by TCRdb. The V and J genes are TRBV11-2 and TRBJ2-1; the table's D call TRBD2 went unverified against the DNA. From its first to its last residue, the CDR3 has 15 amino acids. Per germline, CDR1 SGHAT and CDR2 FQNNGV. The CDR3 region is CASSLEVASGTRPFF.

The chain is built from TRBV6-5 and TRBJ2-1; 8 positions match TRBD2. J gave up 10 bases and V 4 bases, and 15 bases lay outside the gene matches. This CDR3 contains 16 residues. The germline V gene encodes CDR1 MNHEY and CDR2 SVGAGI. As DNA, the CDR3 is TGTGCCAGCAGTTCCCTCCAGCGGGGGCGACTTGGCGAGCAGTTCTTC. Translating it yields CASSSLQRGRLGEQFF.

The gene calls are TRBV6-2 or TRBV6-3 and TRBJ1-2; D gene ambiguous. Germline V gene data show CDR1 as MNHEY and CDR2 as SVGEGT. The ends were cut back, 5 bases at V and 4 bases at J, with 17 bases in the middle. This CDR3 is 15 amino acids long. In DNA, the CDR3 is TGTGCCAGCAGTGTCGCGGAATCCCCCGCCTATGGCTACACCTTC. Translating it yields CASSVAESPAYGYTF.

The chain has TRBV12-5 and TRBJ2-3; D not certain. Trimming took 8 bases from V and 4 from J, leaving 7 bases between them. Germline CDR1 and CDR2: LGHNT and FRNRAP. This CDR3 has 11 residues. CDR3 sequence reads: CASSFSDTQYF. The CDR3 region has the DNA TGTGCTAGTTCCTTCTCAGATACGCAGTATTTT.

V usage is TRBV18 and J usage is TRBJ1-6; 10 positions agree with TRBD1. CDR1 and CDR2 (germline): KGHSH, LQKENI. After removal of 3 bases from V and 10 bases from J, the junction contained 6 bases not matched to a gene. This CDR3 is 15 amino acids long. CDR3 protein: CASSPRDRGGSPLHF. In DNA form, the CDR3 reads TGTGCCAGCTCACCCCGGGACAGGGGTGGCTCACCCCTCCACTTT.

There are a few counts of this clone. The chain links TRBV18 to TRBJ1-1, with TRBD1 matching over 8 bases. The CDR3 covers 12 residues. Germline V gene sequence: CDR1 KGHSH, CDR2 LQKENI. J was trimmed by 11 bases and V by 5 bases; bases with no gene match: 7. Here the CDR3 DNA reads TGTGCCAGCTCATTAGGACAGGGACAGGCTTTCTTT. Protein product: CASSLGQGQAFF.